The 2 T cell receptor beta chains below were found in one sample sequenced in a study of response to subunit inactivated influenza vaccine. In TCRdb, the RT-PCR reads were re-called with MiXCR into one record per CDR3 protein. This sample has some 540,000 distinct CDR3 sequences, with around 25% found just once. These data also formed part of another study, on T cells expressing NK-cell markers. That source adds: Production of TCR beta cDNA relied on 5'RACE template switching with UMIs.

Sample: CD4+ T cells sorted from PBMCs, taken roughly 12 days after vaccination. These receptors were taken from a man aged 45-65 years who received an inactivated influenza vaccine.

J is TRBJ1-5 and V is TRBV12-3 or TRBV12-4; TRBD1 matches 8 bases. This CDR3 is 15 amino acids long. Germline trimming cut 5 bases from V and 7 bases from J; bases unmatched to any gene: 10. The CDR3 is CASSPLGRGRQPQHF. Written as DNA, the CDR3 is TGTGCCAGCAGTCCCCTGGGCAGGGGGCGCCAGCCCCAGCATTTT.

This rearrangement joins TRBV5-1 to TRBJ2-3, with D unclear. From germline, CDR1 is SGHRS and CDR2 YFSETQ. V was pared by 4 bases and J by 3 bases, with 12 bases between. The CDR3 is 14 residues long. The CDR3 coding sequence is TGCGCCAGCAGCCCCTCCAAAGGAACAGATACGCAGTATTTT. Protein sequence: CASSPSKGTDTQYF.